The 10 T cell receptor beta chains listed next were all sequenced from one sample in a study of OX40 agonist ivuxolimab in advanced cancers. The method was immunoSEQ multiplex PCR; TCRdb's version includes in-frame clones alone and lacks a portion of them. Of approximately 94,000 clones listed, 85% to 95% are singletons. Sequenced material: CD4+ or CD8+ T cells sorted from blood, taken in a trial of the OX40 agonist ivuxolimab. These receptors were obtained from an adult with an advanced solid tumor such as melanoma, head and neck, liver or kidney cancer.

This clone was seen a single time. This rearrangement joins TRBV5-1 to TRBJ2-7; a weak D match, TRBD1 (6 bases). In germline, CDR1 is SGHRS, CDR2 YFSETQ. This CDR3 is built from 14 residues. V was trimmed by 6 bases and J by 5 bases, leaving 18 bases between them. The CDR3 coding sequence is TGCGCCAGCACCTCCTTCAGGGGCAGCGACGAGCAGTACTTC. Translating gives CASTSFRGSDEQYF.

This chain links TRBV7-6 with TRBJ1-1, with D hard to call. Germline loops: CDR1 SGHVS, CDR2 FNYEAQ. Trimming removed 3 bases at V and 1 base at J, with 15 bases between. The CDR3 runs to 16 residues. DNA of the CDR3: TGTGCCAGCAGCTTTAAGGTGGCCCGGGGGAACACTGAAGCTTTCTTT. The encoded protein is CASSFKVARGNTEAFF. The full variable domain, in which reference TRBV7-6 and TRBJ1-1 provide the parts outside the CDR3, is GAGVSQSPRYKVTKRGQDVALRCDPISGHVSLYWYRQALGQGPEFLTYFNYEAQQDKSGLPNDRFSAERPEGSISTLTIQRTEQRDSAMYRCASSFKVARGNTEAFFGQGTRLTVV.

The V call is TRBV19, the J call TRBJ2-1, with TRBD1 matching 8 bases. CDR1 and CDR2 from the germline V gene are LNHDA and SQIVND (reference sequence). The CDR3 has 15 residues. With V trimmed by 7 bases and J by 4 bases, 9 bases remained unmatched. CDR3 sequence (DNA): TGTGCCAGTATCCCCCCGGGGACAGGATACAATGAGCAGTTCTTC. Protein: CASIPPGTGYNEQFF.

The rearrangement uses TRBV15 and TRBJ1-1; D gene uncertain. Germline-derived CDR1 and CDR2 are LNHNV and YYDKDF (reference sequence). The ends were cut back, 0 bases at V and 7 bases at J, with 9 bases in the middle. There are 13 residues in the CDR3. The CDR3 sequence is CATSRDRGSEAFF. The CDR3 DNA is TGTGCCACCAGCAGAGATCGGGGTAGTGAAGCTTTCTTT. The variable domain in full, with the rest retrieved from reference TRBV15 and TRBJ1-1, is DAMVIQNPRYQVTQFGKPVTLSCSQTLNHNVMYWYQQKSSQAPKLLFHYYDKDFNNEADTPDNFQSRRPNTSFCFLDIRSPGLGDTAMYLCATSRDRGSEAFFGQGTRLTVV.

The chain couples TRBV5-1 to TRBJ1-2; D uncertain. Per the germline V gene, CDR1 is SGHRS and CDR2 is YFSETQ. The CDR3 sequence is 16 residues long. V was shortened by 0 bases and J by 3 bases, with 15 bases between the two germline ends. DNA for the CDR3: TGCGCCAGCAGCTTGGGGGCTGGTACGGTGGACTATGGCTACACCTTC. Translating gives CASSLGAGTVDYGYTF.

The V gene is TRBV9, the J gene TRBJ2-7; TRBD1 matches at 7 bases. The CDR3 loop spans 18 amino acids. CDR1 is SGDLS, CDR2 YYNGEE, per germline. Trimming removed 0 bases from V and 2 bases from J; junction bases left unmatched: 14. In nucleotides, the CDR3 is TGTGCCAGCAGCGTAGGGAAACACGACAGGGTAAACCCCTACGAGCAGTACTTC. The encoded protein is CASSVGKHDRVNPYEQYF.

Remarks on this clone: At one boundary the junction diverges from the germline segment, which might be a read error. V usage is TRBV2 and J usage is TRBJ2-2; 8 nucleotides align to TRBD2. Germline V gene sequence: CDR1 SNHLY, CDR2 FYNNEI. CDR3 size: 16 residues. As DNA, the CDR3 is TGTGCCAGCACCCGAACTGGTAGCGGGAACGCCGGGGAGCTGTTTTTT. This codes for CASTRTGSGNAGELFF.

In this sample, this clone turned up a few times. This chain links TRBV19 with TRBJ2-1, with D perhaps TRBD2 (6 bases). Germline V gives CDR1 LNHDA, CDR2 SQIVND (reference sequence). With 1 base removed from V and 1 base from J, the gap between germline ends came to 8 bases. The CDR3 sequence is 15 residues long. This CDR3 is CASSIGLASYNEQFF. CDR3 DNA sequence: TGTGCCAGTAGTATAGGGCTAGCGTCCTACAATGAGCAGTTCTTC.

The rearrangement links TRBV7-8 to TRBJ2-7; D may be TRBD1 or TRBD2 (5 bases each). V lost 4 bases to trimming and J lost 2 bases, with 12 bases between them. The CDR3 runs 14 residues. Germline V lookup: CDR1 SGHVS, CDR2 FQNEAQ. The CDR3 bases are TGTGCCAGCAGCTACCCGGGACGAACCTACGAGCAGTACTTC. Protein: CASSYPGRTYEQYF.

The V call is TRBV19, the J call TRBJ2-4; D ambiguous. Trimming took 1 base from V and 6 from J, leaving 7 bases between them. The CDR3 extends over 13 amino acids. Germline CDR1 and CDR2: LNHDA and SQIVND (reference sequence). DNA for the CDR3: TGTGCCAGTAGTATAGGAAGCAGAAACATTCAGTACTTC. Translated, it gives CASSIGSRNIQYF.